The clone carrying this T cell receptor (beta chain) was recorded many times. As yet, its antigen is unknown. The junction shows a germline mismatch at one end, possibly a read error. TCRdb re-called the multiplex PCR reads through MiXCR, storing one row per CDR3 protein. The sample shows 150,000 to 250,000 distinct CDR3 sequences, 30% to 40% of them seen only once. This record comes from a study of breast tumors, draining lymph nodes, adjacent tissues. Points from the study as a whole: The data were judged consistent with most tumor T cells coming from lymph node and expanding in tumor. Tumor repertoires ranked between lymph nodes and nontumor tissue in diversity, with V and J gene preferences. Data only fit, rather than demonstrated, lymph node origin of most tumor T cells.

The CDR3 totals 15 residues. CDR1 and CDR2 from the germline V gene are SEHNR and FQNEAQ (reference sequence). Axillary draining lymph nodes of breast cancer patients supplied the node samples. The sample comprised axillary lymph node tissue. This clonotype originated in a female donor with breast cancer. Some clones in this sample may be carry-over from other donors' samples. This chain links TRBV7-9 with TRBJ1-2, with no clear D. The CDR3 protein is CASSLVSMDVYGYPF. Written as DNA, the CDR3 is TGTGCCAGCAGCTTAGTCTCGATGGACGTCTATGGCTACCCCTTC.